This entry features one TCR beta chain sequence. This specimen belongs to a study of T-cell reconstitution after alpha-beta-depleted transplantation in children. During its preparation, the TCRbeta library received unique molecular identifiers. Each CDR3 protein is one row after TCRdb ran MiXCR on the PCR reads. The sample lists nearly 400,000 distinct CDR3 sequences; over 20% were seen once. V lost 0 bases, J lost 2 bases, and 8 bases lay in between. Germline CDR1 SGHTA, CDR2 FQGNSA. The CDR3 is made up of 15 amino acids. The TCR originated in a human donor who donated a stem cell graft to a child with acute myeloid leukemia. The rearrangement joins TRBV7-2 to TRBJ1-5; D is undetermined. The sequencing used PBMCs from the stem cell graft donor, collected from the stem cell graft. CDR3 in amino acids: CASSLAPEGNQPQHF. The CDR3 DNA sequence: TGTGCCAGCAGCTTAGCGCCGGAGGGCAATCAGCCCCAGCATTTT.